The 28 T cell receptor beta chains below all came from one sample that was sequenced in a study of post-analysis software for immune sequencing data. No antigens are known for them. Presence of unique molecular identifiers characterized the TCR beta cDNA libraries. Using its own MiXCR run on the PCR reads, TCRdb lists one record per CDR3 protein. The sample includes 600,000 to 750,000 distinct CDR3 sequences, 55% to 60% seen only once; the top ten take approximately 10%. Whole-study findings and limits: When patients were compared with controls, 4 or 5 TRBV segments were more frequent, TRBV5-6, TRBV5-1 and TRBV20-1 among them.

The sequencing input was blood. Receptors were obtained from a girl aged 2 to 9 with multiple sclerosis.

The chain carries TRBV4-1 and TRBJ2-7, with 9 bases that match TRBD2. With V trimmed by 0 bases and J by 0 bases, 6 bases remained unmatched. The CDR3 loop spans 17 amino acids. Germline V gene data show CDR1 as MGHRA and CDR2 as YSYEKL. CDR3 in DNA: TGCGCCAGCAGCCAAGATGAGGTTAGCGGGAGCTCCTACGAGCAGTACTTC. Translated: CASSQDEVSGSSYEQYF.

A few counts support this clonotype. This sequence joins TRBV7-6 and TRBJ1-1, with unresolved D. From germline, CDR1 is SGHVS and CDR2 FNYEAQ. The length of the CDR3 is 13 residues. V lost 4 bases to trimming and J lost 1 base, with 7 bases between them. The CDR3 DNA is TGTGCCAGCAGCTCCGACACGAACACTGAAGCTTTCTTT. This codes for CASSSDTNTEAFF.

This clonotype was detected only once. The V and J genes are TRBV6-6 and TRBJ1-1; D gene ambiguous. V lost 5 bases to trimming and J lost 5 bases, with 9 bases between them. This CDR3 region has 12 residues. Germline CDR1 and CDR2: MNHNY and SVGAGI (reference sequence). The CDR3 here is CASSEGWTEAFF. DNA of the CDR3: TGTGCCAGCAGTGAGGGATGGACTGAAGCTTTCTTT.

V is TRBV5-1 and J is TRBJ2-5; 10 bases are shared with TRBD1. This CDR3 region has 17 residues. V lost 4 bases, J lost 1 base, and 10 bases stayed unmatched. The germline V gene has CDR1 SGHRS and CDR2 YFSETQ. CDR3 in amino acids: CASSERPGQGFQETQYF. The CDR3, as DNA: TGCGCCAGCAGCGAACGACCGGGACAGGGGTTCCAAGAGACCCAGTACTTC.

This clonotype has a handful of counts. The chain is built from TRBV29-1 and TRBJ2-1; no clear D. From germline, CDR1 is SQVTM and CDR2 ANQGSEA. This CDR3 is built from 12 residues. With 6 bases removed from V and 6 bases from J, the gap between germline ends came to 12 bases. CDR3 sequence reads: CSVINQINEQFF. The CDR3 DNA sequence: TGCAGCGTAATTAATCAGATCAATGAGCAGTTCTTC.

This chain connects TRBV11-1 to TRBJ2-7; 8 bases line up with TRBD2. The V gene end was trimmed by 1 base and the J gene end by 5 bases; junction bases not matched to a gene: 10. This CDR3 has 16 residues. Germline V gives CDR1 SGHAT, CDR2 FQDESV (reference sequence). This CDR3 is CASSLEPSGRVNEQYF. For the CDR3, the DNA is TGTGCCAGCAGCTTAGAACCGAGCGGGAGAGTCAACGAGCAGTACTTC.

The chain has TRBV7-9 and TRBJ2-4; D tentatively reads TRBD1 or TRBD2 (5 bases each). Germline V CDR1 and CDR2: SEHNR, FQNEAQ (reference sequence). Trimming pared 5 bases from V and 13 bases from J, leaving 18 bases between. This CDR3 has 13 residues. The CDR3 region has the DNA TGTGCCAGCAGCCCCCGGGATGTCAGGGAGCAGTACTTC. Its protein is CASSPRDVREQYF.

The chain carries TRBV12-5 and TRBJ1-5; a possible D gene is TRBD1 (5 bases). The CDR3 is made up of 15 amino acids. V lost 5 bases to trimming and J lost 0 bases, with 11 bases between them. The V gene's germline CDR1 is LGHNT and CDR2 FRNRAP. The DNA of the CDR3 is TGTGCTAGTGGTCCGCCGGGGGATAGCAATCAGCCCCAGCATTTT. Its protein product is CASGPPGDSNQPQHF.

In DNA, the CDR3 is TGTGCCAGCAGTTTCAGCGGGAGGGCCTCTAATGAGCAGTTCTTC. Amino acid sequence: CASSFSGRASNEQFF. This sequence joins TRBV12-3 or TRBV12-4 and TRBJ2-1; 10 nucleotides agree with TRBD2. The CDR3 totals 15 residues. V gave up 3 bases and J gave up 7 bases; unmatched junction bases: 6.

This clonotype was observed a handful of times. This chain links TRBV15 with TRBJ2-7; the D gene is possibly TRBD1 (5 bases). CDR1 and CDR2 from the germline V gene are LNHNV and YYDKDF (reference sequence). The CDR3 is 15 amino acids. With 1 base removed from V and 4 bases from J, the gap between germline ends came to 14 bases. The CDR3, as DNA: TGTGCCACCAGCAGAGTAGACAGTGGACGGTACGAGCAGTACTTC. Translating it yields CATSRVDSGRYEQYF. Combining the CDR3 with reference TRBV15 and TRBJ2-7 gives the whole variable domain DAMVIQNPRYQVTQFGKPVTLSCSQTLNHNVMYWYQQKSSQAPKLLFHYYDKDFNNEADTPDNFQSRRPNTSFCFLDIRSPGLGDTAMYLCATSRVDSGRYEQYFGPGTRLTVT.

The V and J genes are TRBV7-2 and TRBJ1-2, with D hard to call. V lost 5 bases and J 4 bases, leaving 11 bases between the germline ends. The CDR3 sequence is 13 residues long. Germline V gene lookup returns CDR1 SGHTA and CDR2 FQGNSA. CDR3 protein: CASSRRLGYGYTF. The CDR3 DNA sequence: TGTGCCAGCAGCAGGAGGTTAGGCTATGGCTACACCTTC.

In nucleotides, the CDR3 is TGCGCCAGCACCCCGGGACAGGGGACGGTCACTGAAGCTTTCTTT. Its translation is CASTPGQGTVTEAFF. This sequence joins TRBV4-1 and TRBJ1-1, with 10 bases lining up with TRBD1. The V gene's germline CDR1 is MGHRA and CDR2 YSYEKL. The CDR3 spans 15 residues. V gave up 7 bases and J gave up 4 bases; unmatched junction bases: 9.

A few counts support this clonotype. The chain couples TRBV7-9 to TRBJ2-5, with TRBD1 matching over 9 bases. The CDR3 has 15 residues. J gave up 1 base and V 5 bases, and 5 bases lay outside the gene matches. CDR1 SEHNR and CDR2 FQNEAQ come from the germline V gene (reference sequence). The CDR3 DNA follows: TGTGCCAGCAGCACGGGGACAGGGCCCCAAGAGACCCAGTACTTC. It encodes CASSTGTGPQETQYF.

The J gene is TRBJ2-1, the V gene TRBV20-1; 12 nucleotides line up with TRBD2. The CDR3 consists of 15 residues. Germline V gives CDR1 DFQATT, CDR2 SNEGSKA (reference sequence). Trimming cost V 6 bases and J 4 bases; bases outside gene matches: 7. This chain's CDR3 is CSALPSGRDYNEQFF. The CDR3 DNA is TGCAGTGCCTTGCCTAGCGGGAGGGATTACAATGAGCAGTTCTTC.

The chain uses TRBV6-5 and TRBJ2-3; no clear D gene. The V gene lost 6 bases and the J gene lost 4 bases, with 11 bases spanning the gap. This CDR3 is built from 13 residues. The V gene's germline CDR1 is MNHEY and CDR2 SVGAGI. DNA for the CDR3: TGTGCCAGCAGCGCCCGAGGAGCAGATACGCAGTATTTT. Protein product: CASSARGADTQYF.

This clonotype was seen once. The chain is built from TRBV12-3 or TRBV12-4 and TRBJ1-5; D unclear. V was pared by 3 bases and J by 6 bases, with 9 bases between. The length of the CDR3 is 13 residues. CDR3 bases: TGTGCCAGCAGTTTGTTCGAGGCTCAGCCCCAGCATTTT. Its translation is CASSLFEAQPQHF.

V gene TRBV9 combines with J gene TRBJ1-1, with TRBD1 matching over 7 bases. CDR1 and CDR2 from the germline V gene are SGDLS and YYNGEE. This CDR3 comprises 14 residues. J was trimmed by 6 bases and V by 3 bases; bases with no gene match: 8. This CDR3 is CASSGPGTVAEAFF. CDR3 bases: TGTGCCAGCAGCGGACCCGGGACAGTTGCTGAAGCTTTCTTT.

This clonotype was detected only a few times. The V and J genes are TRBV7-9 and TRBJ2-1; D uncertain. Germline V gene sequence: CDR1 SEHNR, CDR2 FQNEAQ (reference sequence). The CDR3 has 14 amino acids. V gave up 2 bases and J gave up 5 bases, with 10 bases separating them. CDR3 in amino acids: CASSLRAGNNEQFF. As DNA, the CDR3 is TGTGCCAGCAGCTTAAGGGCAGGCAACAATGAGCAGTTCTTC.

The chain joins TRBV5-8 to TRBJ2-3; D may be TRBD1 (6 bases). The CDR3 consists of 16 residues. V was pared by 0 bases and J by 2 bases, with 13 bases between. Germline loops: CDR1 SGHTS, CDR2 YDEGEE. The CDR3 loop is CASSLGSGAHTDTQYF. CDR3 sequence (DNA): TGTGCCAGCAGCTTGGGGTCAGGGGCACACACAGATACGCAGTATTTT.

As DNA, the CDR3 is TGTGCCAGCAGCCAAGGAGGTGTGCGGGGGGGCCTCACCGGGGAGCTGTTTTTT. Translation: CASSQGGVRGGLTGELFF. The chain uses TRBV3-1 and TRBJ2-2; 9 bases align to TRBD2. With V trimmed by 1 base and J by 4 bases, 10 bases remained unmatched. Germline assignment: CDR1 LGHDT and CDR2 YNNKEL (reference sequence). The CDR3 runs 18 residues.

The DNA of the CDR3 is TGCAGTGCTAGAGATTCGCGGACAGGGAAGAACACTGAAGCTTTCTTT. It yields the protein CSARDSRTGKNTEAFF. The chain uses TRBV20-1 and TRBJ1-1; 8 bases match TRBD1. Unmatched junction bases numbered 7, after V lost 0 bases and J lost 1 base. The germline V gene has CDR1 DFQATT and CDR2 SNEGSKA (reference sequence). This CDR3 contains 16 residues.

The chain combines TRBV7-8 with TRBJ2-7, with TRBD2 as a possible D gene (6 bases). The CDR3 extends over 14 amino acids. Trimming cost V 8 bases and J 2 bases, with 16 bases left between them. CDR1 and CDR2 (germline): SGHVS, FQNEAQ. The CDR3 DNA sequence: TGTGCCAGCTCGGAGGGCAGTACAACCTACGAGCAGTACTTC. Protein sequence: CASSEGSTTYEQYF.

The V gene is TRBV24-1, the J gene TRBJ2-1; no firm D call. Germline V gene sequence: CDR1 KGHDR, CDR2 SFDVKD. The CDR3 runs 14 residues. V dropped 2 bases and J dropped 5 bases, with 9 bases sitting between them. CDR3 sequence (DNA): TGTGCCACCAGTGATTATCGCCTAGACAATGAGCAGTTCTTC. Residues: CATSDYRLDNEQFF.

The V and J genes are TRBV2 and TRBJ2-3; D call uncertain. V lost 3 bases and J 1 base, leaving 8 bases between the germline ends. Germline values: CDR1 SNHLY, CDR2 FYNNEI. CDR3 size: 14 residues. In DNA, the CDR3 is TGTGCCAGCAGTGAGGAAACGGGCACAGATACGCAGTATTTT. It is translated as CASSEETGTDTQYF.

This clonotype has more than one count but fewer than ten. V usage is TRBV6-5 and J usage is TRBJ2-1; D is possibly TRBD1 or TRBD2 (6 bases each). The CDR3 consists of 16 residues. Deletions cut 6 bases from V and 1 base from J, with 16 bases between. Germline values: CDR1 MNHEY, CDR2 SVGAGI. CDR3 DNA sequence: TGTGCCAGCAGAGGGGGGCTGGGTAGGTCCTACAATGAGCAGTTCTTC. It yields the protein CASRGGLGRSYNEQFF.

The chain is built from TRBV12-3 or TRBV12-4 and TRBJ1-2, with a possible D match to TRBD1 (6 bases). This CDR3 spans 15 amino acids. Trimming removed 3 bases at V and 5 bases at J, with 16 bases between. Written as DNA, the CDR3 is TGTGCCAGCAGTTTCGGAGGACAGAGTATATATGGCTACACCTTC. Its translation is CASSFGGQSIYGYTF.

The chain has TRBV28 and TRBJ2-2; no clear D gene. The CDR3 covers 15 residues. Germline assignment: CDR1 MDHEN and CDR2 SYDVKM. The V gene lost 7 bases and the J gene lost 7 bases, with 19 bases spanning the gap. As DNA, the CDR3 is TGTGCCAGCATATGGGGAATCGGTCGTGACGGGGAGCTGTTTTTT. Its translation is CASIWGIGRDGELFF.

The chain is built from TRBV20-1 and TRBJ2-5; no clear D. This CDR3 has 12 amino acids. The germline V gene has CDR1 DFQATT and CDR2 SNEGSKA (reference sequence). Trimming stripped 3 bases from V and 4 bases from J, with 9 bases between. This CDR3 reads CSASTQRETQYF. DNA of the CDR3: TGCAGTGCTAGTACACAGCGAGAGACCCAGTACTTC.